This record looks at one T cell receptor (beta chain) sequence and its context. Amplification targeted TCR beta CDR3 regions from RNA transcripts. A first-round RT-PCR of the TCR CDR3 used the HTBI primer set. Each CDR3 protein gets one entry after TCRdb re-called the multiplex PCR reads with MiXCR. The sample holds hundreds of thousands of distinct CDR3 sequences, around 39% seen once. The CDR3 extends over 14 amino acids. Trimming left V 0 bases short and J 9 bases short, with 14 bases between. Germline V gives CDR1 LGHNT, CDR2 FRNRAP. The sample comes from a study of T cells in Graves' hyperthyroidism and ophthalmopathy.

The source is a young man with Graves' hyperthyroidism. The sequenced sample consisted of blood. This rearrangement joins TRBV12-5 to TRBJ1-2; no firm D call. The CDR3 bases are TGTGCTAGTGGTTTGGTCGGCAGCGTAGACAGCTACACCTTC. Translation: CASGLVGSVDSYTF.